What follows are 11 T cell receptor beta chains derived from one specimen sequenced in a study of CXCR3-negative and CXCR3-positive naive CD8 T cells. Each TRB cDNA library was prepared by 5' RACE (with UMI labels). TCRdb re-analyzed the 5' RACE reads; it lists each CDR3 protein once, without DNA. The sample features some 100,000 distinct CDR3 sequences, with about 0.35% in its top ten. Study outcomes and limitations: Higher TRB CDR3 hydrophobicity marked CXCR3-positive naive cells relative to CXCR3-negative naive cells.

The antigens these receptors bind are not known. Input material: naive CXCR3+ CD8+ T cells from blood. Subset: CD45RO-CCR7+CD27+CD95- naive CD8+ T cells expressing CXCR3 (TNR3+). Source of these receptors: a human donor in good health. Some clones in this sample may be carry-over from other donors' samples.

V usage is TRBV28 and J usage is TRBJ2-7; TCRdb's D call, TRBD2, is unchecked because there is no DNA. There are 16 residues in the CDR3. Germline V gene lookup returns CDR1 MDHEN and CDR2 SYDVKM. The CDR3 loop reads CASSELTQTSRYEQYF. Combining the CDR3 with reference TRBV28 and TRBJ2-7 gives the whole variable domain DVKVTQSSRYLVKRTGEKVFLECVQDMDHENMFWYRQDPGLGLRLIYFSYDVKMKEKGDIPEGYSVSREKKERFSLILESASTNQTSMYLCASSELTQTSRYEQYFGPGTRLTVT.

The chain employs TRBV6-5 and TRBJ2-7; as DNA is missing, the TRBD2 call by TCRdb cannot be tested. Germline CDR1 MNHEY, CDR2 SVGAGI. The CDR3 has 13 residues. CDR3 region: CASSYAGPGEQYF.

The chain has TRBV4-1 and TRBJ1-3. This CDR3 has 12 amino acids. Germline loops: CDR1 MGHRA, CDR2 YSYEKL. The CDR3 loop is CASSTTGNTIYF.

The genes are TRBV29-1 and TRBJ2-7; TCRdb gives TRBD1 as the D gene, but with no DNA this cannot be confirmed. The CDR3 is 14 amino acids. From germline, CDR1 is SQVTM and CDR2 ANQGSEA. The CDR3: CSVEIGGGLDEQYF.

This rearrangement joins TRBV7-8 to TRBJ1-4. This CDR3 has 14 amino acids. Germline lookup yields CDR1 SGHVS and CDR2 FQNEAQ. The CDR3 here is CASSVAQVGKKLFF.

The chain uses TRBV20-1 and TRBJ1-2; with no DNA, the TCRdb D assignment of TRBD1 cannot be verified. In germline, CDR1 is DFQATT, CDR2 SNEGSKA (reference sequence). This CDR3 contains 15 residues. This chain's CDR3 is CSARILQDLIYGYTF.

V and J are TRBV28 and TRBJ2-1; the TCRdb call, TRBD2, lacks DNA for checking. CDR3 size: 16 residues. The germline CDR1 and CDR2 sequences are MDHEN and SYDVKM. The CDR3 reads CASSLGTNLLYNEQFF.

This sequence joins TRBV10-3 and TRBJ2-5; the D gene TCRdb calls, TRBD1, cannot be checked with no DNA. Germline V CDR1 and CDR2: ENHRY, SYGVKD. There are 14 residues in the CDR3. CDR3 protein: CAISELGHQETQYF.

The gene calls are TRBV11-2 and TRBJ2-4; TCRdb's D gene call, TRBD2, goes unchecked for lack of DNA. The CDR3 totals 11 residues. Germline-derived CDR1 and CDR2 are SGHAT and FQNNGV. This CDR3 reads CASLAPVGVVF.

This CDR3 is CASSPRGRGYEQYF. This chain uses TRBV4-2 with TRBJ2-7; as DNA is missing, the TRBD1 call by TCRdb cannot be tested. The CDR3 is made up of 14 amino acids. Germline values: CDR1 LGHNA, CDR2 YNFKEQ.

This chain connects TRBV29-1 to TRBJ2-1; TCRdb's D call, TRBD1, is unchecked because there is no DNA. This CDR3 comprises 15 residues. Germline CDR1 reads SQVTM; CDR2 reads ANQGSEA. The CDR3 protein is CSAKSRDRVSNEQFF.